This T cell receptor (beta chain) was recovered during a study of graft-versus-host responses after intestinal transplantation. Study information: Isolated intestinal, liver-intestinal, or multivisceral transplants were what recipients had. Every transplant recipient was induced with anti-thymocyte globulin, then maintained on tacrolimus and steroids for about 3 years.

J gave up 3 bases and V 4 bases, and 2 bases lay outside the gene matches. Germline CDR1 reads SGHRS; CDR2 reads YFSETQ. The CDR3 is 13 residues long. This clone was seen just once. Processing was applied to graft tissue in order to liberate intraepithelial and lamina propria lymphocytes. The protocol was immunoSEQ multiplex PCR, while the TCRdb copy is restricted to in-frame clones and leaves out a portion. The sample contains about 29,000 clones, over 60% of which appear only once. This sample comprised ileum tissue, obtained 98 days after intestinal transplantation. The clonotype was recovered from a human patient who received an intestinal transplant, so some T cells may come from the graft donor. J is TRBJ2-7 and V is TRBV5-1; 9 nucleotides line up with TRBD2. CDR3 sequence (DNA): TGCGCCAGCAGCCCTAGCGGGAACTACGAGCAGTACTTC. Amino acid sequence: CASSPSGNYEQYF.